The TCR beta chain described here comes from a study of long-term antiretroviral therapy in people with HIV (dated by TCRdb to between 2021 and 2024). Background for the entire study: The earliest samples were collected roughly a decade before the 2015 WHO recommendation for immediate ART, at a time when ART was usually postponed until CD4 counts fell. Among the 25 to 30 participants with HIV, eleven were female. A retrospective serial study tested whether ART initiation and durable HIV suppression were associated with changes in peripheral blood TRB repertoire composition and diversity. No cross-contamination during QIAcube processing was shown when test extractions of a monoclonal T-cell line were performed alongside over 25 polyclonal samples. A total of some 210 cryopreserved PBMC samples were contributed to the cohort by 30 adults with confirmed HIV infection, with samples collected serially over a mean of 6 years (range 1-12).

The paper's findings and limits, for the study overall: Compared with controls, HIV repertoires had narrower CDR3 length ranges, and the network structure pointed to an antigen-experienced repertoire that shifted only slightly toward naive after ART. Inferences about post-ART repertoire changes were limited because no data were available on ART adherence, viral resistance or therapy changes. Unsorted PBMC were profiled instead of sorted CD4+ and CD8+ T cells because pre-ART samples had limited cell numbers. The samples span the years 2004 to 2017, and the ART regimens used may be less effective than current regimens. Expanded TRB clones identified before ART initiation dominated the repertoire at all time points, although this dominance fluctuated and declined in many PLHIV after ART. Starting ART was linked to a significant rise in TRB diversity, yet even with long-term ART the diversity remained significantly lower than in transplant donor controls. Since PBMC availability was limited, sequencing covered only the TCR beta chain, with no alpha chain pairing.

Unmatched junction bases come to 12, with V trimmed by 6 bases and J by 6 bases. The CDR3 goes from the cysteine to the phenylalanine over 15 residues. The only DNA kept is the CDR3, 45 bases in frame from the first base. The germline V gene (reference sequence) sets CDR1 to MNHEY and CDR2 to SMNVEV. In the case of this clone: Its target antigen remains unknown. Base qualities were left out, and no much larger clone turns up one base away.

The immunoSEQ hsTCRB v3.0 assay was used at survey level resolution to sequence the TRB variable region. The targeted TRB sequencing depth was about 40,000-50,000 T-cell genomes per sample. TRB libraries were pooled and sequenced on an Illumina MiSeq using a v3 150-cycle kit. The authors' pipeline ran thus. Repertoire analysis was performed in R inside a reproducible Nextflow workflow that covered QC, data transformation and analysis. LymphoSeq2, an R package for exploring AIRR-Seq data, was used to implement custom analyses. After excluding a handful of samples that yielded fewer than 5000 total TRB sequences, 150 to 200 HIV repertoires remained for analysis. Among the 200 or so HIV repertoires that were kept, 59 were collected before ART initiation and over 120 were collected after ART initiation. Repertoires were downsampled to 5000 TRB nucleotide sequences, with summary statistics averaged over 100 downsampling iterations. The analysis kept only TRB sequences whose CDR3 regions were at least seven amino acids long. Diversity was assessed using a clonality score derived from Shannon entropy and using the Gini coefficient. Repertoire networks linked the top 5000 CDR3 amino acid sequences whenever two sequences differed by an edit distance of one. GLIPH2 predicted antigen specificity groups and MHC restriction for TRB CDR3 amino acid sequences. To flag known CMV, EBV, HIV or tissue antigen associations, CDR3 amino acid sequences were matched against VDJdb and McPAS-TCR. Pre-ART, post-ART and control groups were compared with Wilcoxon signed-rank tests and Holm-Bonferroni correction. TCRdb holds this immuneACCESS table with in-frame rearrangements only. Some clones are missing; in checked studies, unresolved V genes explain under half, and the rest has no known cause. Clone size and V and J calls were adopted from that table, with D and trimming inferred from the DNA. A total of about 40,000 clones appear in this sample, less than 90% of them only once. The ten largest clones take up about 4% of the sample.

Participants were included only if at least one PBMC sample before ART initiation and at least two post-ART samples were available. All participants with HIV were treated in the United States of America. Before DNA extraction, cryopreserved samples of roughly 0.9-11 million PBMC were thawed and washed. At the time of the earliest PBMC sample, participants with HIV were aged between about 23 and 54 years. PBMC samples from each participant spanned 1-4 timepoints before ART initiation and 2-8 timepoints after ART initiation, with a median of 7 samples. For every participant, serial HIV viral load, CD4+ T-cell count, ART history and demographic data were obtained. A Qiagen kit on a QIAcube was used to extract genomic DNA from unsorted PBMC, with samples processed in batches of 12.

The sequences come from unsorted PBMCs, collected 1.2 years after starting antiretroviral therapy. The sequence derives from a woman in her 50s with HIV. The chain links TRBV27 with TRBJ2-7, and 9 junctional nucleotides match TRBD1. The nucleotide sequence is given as TGTGCCAGCAGCAAGGGCGGGACAGGGCCCTCCGAGCAGTACTTC. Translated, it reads CASSKGGTGPSEQYF.